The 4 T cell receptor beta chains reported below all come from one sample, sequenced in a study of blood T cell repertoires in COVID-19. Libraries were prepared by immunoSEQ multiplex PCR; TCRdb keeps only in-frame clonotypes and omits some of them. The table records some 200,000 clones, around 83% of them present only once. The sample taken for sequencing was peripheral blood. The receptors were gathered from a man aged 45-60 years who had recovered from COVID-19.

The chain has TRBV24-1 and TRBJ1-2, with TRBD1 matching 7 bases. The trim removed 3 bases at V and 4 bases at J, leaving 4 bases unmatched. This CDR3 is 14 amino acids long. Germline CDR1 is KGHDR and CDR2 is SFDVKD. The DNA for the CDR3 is TGTGCCACCAGTGATCCGGACAGGCTCTATGGCTACACCTTC. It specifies CATSDPDRLYGYTF.

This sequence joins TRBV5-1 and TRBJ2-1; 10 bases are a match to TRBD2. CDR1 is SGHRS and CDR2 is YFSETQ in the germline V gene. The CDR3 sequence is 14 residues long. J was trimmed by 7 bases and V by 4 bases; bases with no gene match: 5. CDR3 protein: CASSPLAGENEQFF. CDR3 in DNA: TGCGCCAGCAGCCCCCTAGCGGGAGAAAATGAGCAGTTCTTC.

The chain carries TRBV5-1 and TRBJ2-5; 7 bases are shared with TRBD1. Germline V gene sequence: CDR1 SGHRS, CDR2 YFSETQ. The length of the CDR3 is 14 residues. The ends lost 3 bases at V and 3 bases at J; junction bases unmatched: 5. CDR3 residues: CASSYTTGEETQYF. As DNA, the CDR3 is TGCGCCAGCAGCTATACTACAGGGGAAGAGACCCAGTACTTC.

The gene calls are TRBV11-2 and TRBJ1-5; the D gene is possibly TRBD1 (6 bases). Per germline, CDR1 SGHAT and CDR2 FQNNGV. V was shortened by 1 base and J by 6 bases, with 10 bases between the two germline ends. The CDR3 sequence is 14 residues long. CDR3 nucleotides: TGTGCCAGCAGCTTAGCGGGAGGGGGTCAGCCCCAGCATTTT. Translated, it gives CASSLAGGGQPQHF. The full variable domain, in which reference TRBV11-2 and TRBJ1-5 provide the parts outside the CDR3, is EAGVAQSPRYKIIEKRQSVAFWCNPISGHATLYWYQQILGQGPKLLIQFQNNGVVDDSQLPKDRFSAERLKGVDSTLKIQPAKLEDSAVYLCASSLAGGGQPQHFGDGTRLSIL.